The 4 T cell receptor beta chains presented below share a single source sample, sequenced in a study of CD4 T cells in relation to SARS-CoV-2 and coronaviruses (dated by TCRdb to about 2021). The library relied on the immunoSEQ multiplex PCR assay. TCRdb limited this immuneACCESS table to in-frame rearrangements with V and J called. A share of clones is missing; checked studies link under half to unresolved V genes, and the rest is unexplained. The sample table records tens of thousands of clones; approximately 90% of these occur just once. The ten most abundant clones make up around 0.41% of the sample. What was sequenced was naive CD4+ T cells from PBMCs. Sample cell subset or site, as interpreted from the label and publication: naive CD4+ T cells isolated by negative enrichment. All receptors come from an adult with COVID-19.

The chain couples TRBV19 to TRBJ2-5, with a weak D call TRBD1 (5 bases). V was shortened by 10 bases and J by 5 bases, with 23 bases between the two germline ends. Germline values: CDR1 LNHDA, CDR2 SQIVND (reference sequence). CDR3 length: 15 residues. The CDR3 region is CATTTNDRAVETQYF. DNA of the CDR3: TGTGCCACCACCACCAACGACAGAGCTGTGGAGACCCAGTACTTC.

The J gene is TRBJ1-4, the V gene TRBV10-3; D ambiguous. V was clipped by 8 bases and J by 2 bases, with 9 bases between them. Germline loops: CDR1 ENHRY, CDR2 SYGVKD. The CDR3 covers 13 residues. The CDR3 loop reads CAIAQQTNEKLFF. The CDR3 DNA reads TGTGCCATCGCTCAACAGACTAATGAAAAACTGTTTTTT.

The chain joins TRBV6-5 to TRBJ2-3; no clear D. This CDR3 has 11 residues. The germline V and J ends were trimmed by 11 bases and 0 bases, with 6 bases remaining between them. Germline CDR1 and CDR2: MNHEY and SVGAGI. The CDR3 nucleotides are TGTGCCGTAAGCAGCACAGATACGCAGTATTTT. It is translated as CAVSSTDTQYF.

CDR3 coding DNA: TGCGCCAGCAGAGACACAGGGGGCTGGAGGGACACCGGGGAGCTGTTTTTT. Its translation is CASRDTGGWRDTGELFF. The chain recombines TRBV4-1 with TRBJ2-2; 9 positions match TRBD1. CDR3 length: 17 residues. The V gene's germline CDR1 is MGHRA and CDR2 YSYEKL. V was pared by 6 bases and J by 3 bases, with 11 bases of the junction left unmatched.